The rows below give T cell receptor beta chains drawn from one sample of a study of control samples from healthy donors and cancer patients. Assay used: immunoSEQ multiplex PCR; TCRdb lists only in-frame clones, some missing. The sample lists about 55,000 clones, 85% to 95% occurring once. Sequencing was carried out using blood. These receptors originate from a man aged 25-45 years in good health. Each CDR3 is given with its conserved first and last residue. A D gene is named only where the DNA matches it firmly. Clone size, where shown, is once, few, many, or a class for clones that have expanded.

TRBJ1-1 TRBD1 . TRBV11-2 TGTGCCAGCAGCCTAGAGGGACAGTCGAACACTGAAGCTTTCTTT CASSLEGQSNTEAFF
TRBJ2-2 . once TRBV27 TGTGCCAGCAGCCGGAACACCGGGGAGCTGTTTTTT CASSRNTGELFF
TRBJ2-1 TRBD2 . TRBV5-1 TGCGCCAGCAGCTTGTTCAGCGGGAGGGAATTAAACAATGAGCAGTTCTTC CASSLFSGRELNNEQFF
TRBJ2-1 TRBD2 . TRBV6-5 TGTGCCAGCAGTTACTCTGCTAGCGGGAGGGTAAATGAGCAGTTCTTC CASSYSASGRVNEQFF
TRBJ2-1 TRBD1 . TRBV27 TGTGCCAGCAGATCCATAGTACGGGACAGCTCCTACAATGAGCAGTTCTTC CASRSIVRDSSYNEQFF
TRBJ2-2 TRBD1 few TRBV28 TGTGCCAGCACACTCGGGACAGGGGAAACCGGGGAGCTGTTTTTT CASTLGTGETGELFF
TRBJ1-1 TRBD1 . TRBV29-1 TGCAGCGTTGCCGACAGGGGCGGCACTGAAGCTTTCTTT CSVADRGGTEAFF
TRBJ1-6 TRBD1 . TRBV4-1 TGCGCCAGCAGCCAGGCAACGACAGGGATAAATAATTCACCCCTCCACTTT CASSQATTGINNSPLHF
TRBJ2-7 . . TRBV30 TGTGCCTGGACCAACCTTAGAGAGCAGTACTTC CAWTNLREQYF
TRBJ2-5 . . TRBV4-1 TGCGCCAGCAGCCATACGGGCCTAGCTGAGACCCAGTACTTC CASSHTGLAETQYF
TRBJ1-1 . . TRBV10-1 TGCGCCAGCAGTGAGCCCCTCGCTGTGCAAGAAGCTTTCTTT CASSEPLAVQEAFF
TRBJ2-6 . . TRBV27 TGTGCCAGCAGTACAGGGACTGGGGCCAACGTCCTGACTTTC CASSTGTGANVLTF
TRBJ2-1 . . TRBV27 TGTGCCAGCAGTTTAAGGGGAGGTTCCTACAATGAGCAGTTCTTC CASSLRGGSYNEQFF
TRBJ2-3 . . TRBV27 TGTGCCAGCAGTTTATTAGGGACAGATACGCAGTATTTT CASSLLGTDTQYF
TRBJ2-1 TRBD2 . TRBV19 TGTGCCAGTAGTACTTTAGCGGGGGTTTCCTACAATGAGCAGTTCTTC CASSTLAGVSYNEQFF
TRBJ2-5 TRBD1 . TRBV6-5 TGTGCCAGCAGTTACACGTGGACAGGTTCTCAAGAGACCCAGTACTTC CASSYTWTGSQETQYF
TRBJ2-3 TRBD1 once TRBV5-1 TGCGCCAGCAGCAATATGGACAGGGGGCTTTCAGATACGCAGTATTTT CASSNMDRGLSDTQYF
TRBJ2-7 . . TRBV4-3 TGCGCCAGCAGCCAAGTTTTGAGATGGGGGAACGAGCAGTACTTC CASSQVLRWGNEQYF
TRBJ1-3 . . TRBV5-6 TGTGCCAGCAGCTTCGGCTTGGGAGGGATTGGAAACACCATATATTTT CASSFGLGGIGNTIYF
TRBJ2-5 TRBD2 once TRBV6-6 TGTGCCAGCAGTTCCCGACTAGCGGGGCAAGAGACCCAGTACTTC CASSSRLAGQETQYF
TRBJ1-5 TRBD1 . TRBV4-3 TGCGCCAGCAGCCACAAAAGACCCCAGACAGGGGATAGCAATCAGCCCCAGCATTTT CASSHKRPQTGDSNQPQHF
TRBJ2-5 . . TRBV28 TGTGCCAGCAGATACGCGGAGACCCAGTACTTC CASRYAETQYF
TRBJ2-1 . . TRBV5-6 TGTGCCAGCAGCCGTCCTCGCTCCTACAATGAGCAGTTCTTC CASSRPRSYNEQFF
TRBJ2-5 . few TRBV2 TGTGCCAGCAGTGAAGAGACCCAGTACTTC CASSEETQYF
TRBJ2-7 . . TRBV10-3 TGTGCCGCTTCGCAGGGTCACTACGAGCAGTACTTC CAASQGHYEQYF
TRBJ1-2 . . TRBV5-6 TGTGCCAGCAGCTTAGGCCACGATCCGGACAATGATGGCTACACCTTC CASSLGHDPDNDGYTF
TRBJ2-3 . . TRBV4-1 TGCGCCAGCAGCCAAGCGGGGGCCCGGGATACGCAGTATTTT CASSQAGARDTQYF
TRBJ1-6 TRBD1 . TRBV5-1 TGCGCCAGCGCTCCGTCAGGGACAGCAGATAATTCACCCCTCCACTTT CASAPSGTADNSPLHF
TRBJ1-2 TRBD1 . TRBV18 TGTGCCAGCTCGTCAGCAAGCCCGGGACAGGGGAAGACCTTC CASSSASPGQGKTF
TRBJ2-1 . . TRBV14 TGTGCCAGCAGCCAAATCAACCGGGGGGCATCCCCATTCTTC CASSQINRGASPFF
TRBJ1-5 TRBD1 . TRBV28 TGTGCCAGCAGGGCAGGGGGGAGCAATCAGCCCCAGCATTTT CASRAGGSNQPQHF
TRBJ2-2 . . TRBV28 TGTGCCAGCAGTCCCTTCGGGGCCCCCGGGGAGCTGTTTTTT CASSPFGAPGELFF
TRBJ1-2 . . TRBV7-3 TGTGCCAGCAGCTCGACGGCCTTTTATGGCTACACCTTC CASSSTAFYGYTF
TRBJ2-2 TRBD1 . TRBV10-3 TGTGCCATCAAAAACAGGGGGGACACCGGGGAGCTGTTTTTT CAIKNRGDTGELFF
TRBJ2-2 TRBD2 once TRBV29-1 TGCAGCGTTGGTCGGACTAGCGGGAGAAGGTCCGGGGAGCTGTTTTTT CSVGRTSGRRSGELFF
TRBJ2-5 . . TRBV6-5 TGTGCCAGCACCCTGGGGGGAACCCAGTACTTC CASTLGGTQYF
TRBJ1-3 . . TRBV18 TGTGCCAGCTCACCATCCCCTACCTCTGGAAACACCATATATTTT CASSPSPTSGNTIYF